This T cell receptor beta chain was sequenced for a study of OX40 agonist ivuxolimab in advanced cancers. Study observations and caveats: At 0.1 to 3.0 mg/kg, CD4+ and CD8+ blood T cells expanded clonally by week 6.

The study sampled blood at baseline, cycle 4 day 1, and cycle 7 day 1. CDR3 length equals 14 residues. V dropped 1 base and J dropped 7; count of bases not matched to a gene: 4. Germline values: CDR1 GTSNPN, CDR2 SVGIG (reference sequence). TCRdb's table, derived via immunoSEQ multiplex PCR, lists solely in-frame clones and lacks some. The sample holds 90,000 or so clones; 89% are singletons and the top ten take 0.33%. Notes on this clone: Its antigen is undetermined.

The receptor was isolated from an adult with an advanced solid tumor such as melanoma, head and neck, liver or kidney cancer. This specimen was CD4+ or CD8+ T cells sorted from blood, taken in a trial of the OX40 agonist ivuxolimab. The chain recombines TRBV30 with TRBJ1-4; 9 nucleotides agree with TRBD1. For the CDR3, the DNA is TGTGCCTGGAGTGACAGGGGGCTGACTGAAAAACTGTTTTTT. Its protein is CAWSDRGLTEKLFF. Variable domain in full (rest from reference TRBV30 and TRBJ1-4): SQTIHQWPATLVQPVGSPLSLECTVEGTSNPNLYWYRQAAGRGLQLLFYSVGIGQISSEVPQNLSASRPQDRQFILSSKKLLLSDSGFYLCAWSDRGLTEKLFFGSGTQLSVL.